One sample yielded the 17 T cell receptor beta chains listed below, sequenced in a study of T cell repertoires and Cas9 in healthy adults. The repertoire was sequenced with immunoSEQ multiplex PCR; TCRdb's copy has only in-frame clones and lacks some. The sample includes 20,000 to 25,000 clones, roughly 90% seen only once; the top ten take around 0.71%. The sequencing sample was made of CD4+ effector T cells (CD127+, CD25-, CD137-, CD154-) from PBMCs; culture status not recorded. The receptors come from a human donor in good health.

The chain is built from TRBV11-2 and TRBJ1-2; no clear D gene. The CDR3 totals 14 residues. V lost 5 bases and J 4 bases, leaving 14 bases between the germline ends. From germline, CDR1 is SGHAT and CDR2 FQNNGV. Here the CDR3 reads CASSLGLGGYGYTF. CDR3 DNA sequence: TGTGCCAGCAGCCTGGGGTTGGGTGGCTATGGCTACACCTTC. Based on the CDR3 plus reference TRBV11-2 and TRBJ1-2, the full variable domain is EAGVAQSPRYKIIEKRQSVAFWCNPISGHATLYWYQQILGQGPKLLIQFQNNGVVDDSQLPKDRFSAERLKGVDSTLKIQPAKLEDSAVYLCASSLGLGGYGYTFGSGTRLTVV.

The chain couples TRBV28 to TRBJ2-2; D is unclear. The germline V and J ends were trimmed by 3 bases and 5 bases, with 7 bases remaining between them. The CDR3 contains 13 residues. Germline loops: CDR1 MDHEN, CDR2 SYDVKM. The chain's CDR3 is CASSLIQTGELFF. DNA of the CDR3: TGTGCCAGCAGTTTGATACAGACCGGGGAGCTGTTTTTT.

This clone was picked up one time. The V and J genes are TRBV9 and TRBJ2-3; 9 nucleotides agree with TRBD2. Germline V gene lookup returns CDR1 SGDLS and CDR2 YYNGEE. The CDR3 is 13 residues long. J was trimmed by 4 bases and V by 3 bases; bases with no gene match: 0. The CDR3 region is CASSGTSADTQYF. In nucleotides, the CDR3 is TGTGCCAGCAGCGGGACTAGCGCAGATACGCAGTATTTT.

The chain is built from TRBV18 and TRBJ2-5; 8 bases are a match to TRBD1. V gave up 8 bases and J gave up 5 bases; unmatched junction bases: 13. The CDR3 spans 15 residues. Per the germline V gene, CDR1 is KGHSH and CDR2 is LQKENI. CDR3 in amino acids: CASTRTGNLGETQYF. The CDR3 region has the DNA TGTGCCAGCACTCGGACAGGGAACCTTGGGGAGACCCAGTACTTC.

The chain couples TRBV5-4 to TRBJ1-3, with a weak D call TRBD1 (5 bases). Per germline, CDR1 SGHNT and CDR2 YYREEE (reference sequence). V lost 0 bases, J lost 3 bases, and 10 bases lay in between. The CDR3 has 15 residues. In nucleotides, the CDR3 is TGTGCCAGCAGCTTGGGTGGGGCCGGTGGAAACACCATATATTTT. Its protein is CASSLGGAGGNTIYF. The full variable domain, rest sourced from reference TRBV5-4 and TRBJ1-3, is ETGVTQSPTHLIKTRGQQVTLRCSSQSGHNTVSWYQQALGQGPQFIFQYYREEENGRGNFPPRFSGLQFPNYSSELNVNALELDDSALYLCASSLGGAGGNTIYFGEGSWLTVV.

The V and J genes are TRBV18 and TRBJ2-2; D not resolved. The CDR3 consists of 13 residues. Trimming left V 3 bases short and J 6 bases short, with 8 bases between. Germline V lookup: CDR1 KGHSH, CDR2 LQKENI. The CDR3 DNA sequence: TGTGCCAGCTCACCGAGCATAGCCGGGGAGCTGTTTTTT. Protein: CASSPSIAGELFF. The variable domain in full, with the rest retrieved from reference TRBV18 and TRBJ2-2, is NAGVMQNPRHLVRRRGQEARLRCSPMKGHSHVYWYRQLPEEGLKFMVYLQKENIIDESGMPKERFSAEFPKEGPSILRIQQVVRGDSAAYFCASSPSIAGELFFGEGSRLTVL.

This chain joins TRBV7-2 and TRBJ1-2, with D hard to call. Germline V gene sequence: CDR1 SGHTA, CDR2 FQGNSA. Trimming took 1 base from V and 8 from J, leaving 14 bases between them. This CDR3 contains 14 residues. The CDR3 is CASSLVSLGSGYTF. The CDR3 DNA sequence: TGTGCCAGCAGCTTAGTGAGTTTGGGGTCGGGCTACACCTTC.

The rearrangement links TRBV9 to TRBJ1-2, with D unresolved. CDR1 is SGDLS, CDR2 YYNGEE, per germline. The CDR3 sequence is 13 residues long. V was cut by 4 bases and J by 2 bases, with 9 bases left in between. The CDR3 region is CASSPSRNYGYTF. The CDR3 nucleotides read TGTGCCAGCAGCCCCAGCCGAAACTATGGCTACACCTTC.

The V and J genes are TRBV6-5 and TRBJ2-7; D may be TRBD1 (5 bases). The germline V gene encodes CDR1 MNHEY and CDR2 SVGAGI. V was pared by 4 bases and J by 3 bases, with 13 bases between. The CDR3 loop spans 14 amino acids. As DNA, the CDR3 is TGTGCCAGCAGTTGGGGCAGGCTGGGCTACGAGCAGTACTTC. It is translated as CASSWGRLGYEQYF.

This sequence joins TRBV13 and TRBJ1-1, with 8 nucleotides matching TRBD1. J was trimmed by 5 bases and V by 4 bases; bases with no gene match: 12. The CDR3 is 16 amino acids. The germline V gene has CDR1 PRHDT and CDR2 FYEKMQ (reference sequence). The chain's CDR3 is CASSSIGQGARTEAFF. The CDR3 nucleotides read TGTGCCAGCAGCTCTATAGGTCAGGGGGCGCGTACTGAAGCTTTCTTT.

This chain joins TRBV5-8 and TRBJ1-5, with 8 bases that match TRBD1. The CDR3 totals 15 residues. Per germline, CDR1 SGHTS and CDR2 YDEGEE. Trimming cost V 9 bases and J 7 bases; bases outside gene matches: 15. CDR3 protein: CATMVGTGTAQPQHF. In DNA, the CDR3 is TGTGCCACCATGGTGGGGACAGGTACGGCGCAGCCCCAGCATTTT.

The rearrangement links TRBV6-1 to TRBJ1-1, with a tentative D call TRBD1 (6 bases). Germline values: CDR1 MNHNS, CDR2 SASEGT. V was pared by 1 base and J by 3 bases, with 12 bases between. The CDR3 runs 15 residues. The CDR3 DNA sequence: TGTGCCAGCAGTGAAGTGGCAGGGGCTTACACTGAAGCTTTCTTT. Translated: CASSEVAGAYTEAFF.

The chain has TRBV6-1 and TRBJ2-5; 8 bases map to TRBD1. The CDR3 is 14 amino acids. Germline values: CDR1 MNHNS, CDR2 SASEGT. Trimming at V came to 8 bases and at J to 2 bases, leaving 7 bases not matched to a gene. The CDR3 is CASQSGGGQETQYF. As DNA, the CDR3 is TGTGCCAGCCAATCAGGGGGCGGACAAGAGACCCAGTACTTC.

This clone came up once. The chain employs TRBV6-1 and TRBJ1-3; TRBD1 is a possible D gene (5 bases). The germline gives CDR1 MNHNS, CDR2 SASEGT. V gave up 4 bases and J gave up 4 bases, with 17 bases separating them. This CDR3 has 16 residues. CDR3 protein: CASSAGILLKGNTIYF. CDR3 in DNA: TGTGCCAGCAGTGCAGGGATCCTTCTGAAAGGAAACACCATATATTTT.

The CDR3 protein is CASSLGQGTYNSPLHF. For the CDR3, the DNA is TGTGCCAGCAGCTTGGGACAGGGCACCTATAATTCACCCCTCCACTTT. The J gene is TRBJ1-6, the V gene TRBV5-6; TRBD1 matches 7 bases. Germline CDR1 and CDR2: SGHDT and YYEEEE. V lost 0 bases to trimming and J lost 2 bases; unmatched junction nucleotides: 2. The CDR3 has 16 amino acids.

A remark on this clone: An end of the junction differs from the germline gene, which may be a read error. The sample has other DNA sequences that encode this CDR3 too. Here the CDR3 DNA reads TGCGCCAGCAGCTTAGTGGGACAGGGTGGTAACTATGGCTACACCTTC. This gives the protein CASSLVGQGGNYGYTF. The chain links TRBV7-2 to TRBJ1-2, with 9 bases matching TRBD1. The CDR3 loop spans 16 amino acids. Looked up from germline, CDR1 is SGHTA and CDR2 is FQGNSA.

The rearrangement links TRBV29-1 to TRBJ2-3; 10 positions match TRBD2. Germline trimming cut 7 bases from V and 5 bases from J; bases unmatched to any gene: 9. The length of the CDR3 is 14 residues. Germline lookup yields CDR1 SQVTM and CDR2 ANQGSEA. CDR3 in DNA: TGCAGCGCAACTATAGCGGGGGGCGGAGATACGCAGTATTTT. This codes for CSATIAGGGDTQYF.